This TCR beta chain was retrieved from a study of T cells in Graves' hyperthyroidism and ophthalmopathy. About the research overall: Staff took peripheral blood when the initial diagnosis was made, before any treatment began.

Study results and limitations: Expanded thyroid clonotypes (above 0.001) were mostly also found in blood.

Amplification targeted TCR beta CDR3 regions from RNA transcripts. During a first-round RT-PCR of the TCR CDR3, the HTBI primer set was used. TCRdb reprocessed the multiplex PCR reads via MiXCR and lists one record per CDR3 protein. This repertoire shows around 520,000 distinct CDR3 sequences, 14% found once; its top ten account for approximately 15%. This clonotype was observed at least ten times. The target antigen is unknown. CDR1 GTSNPN and CDR2 SVGIG come from the germline V gene (reference sequence). The V gene lost 2 bases and the J gene lost 7 bases, with 15 bases spanning the gap. This CDR3 is built from 14 residues.

This clonotype originated in a middle-aged woman with Graves' hyperthyroidism. Specimen: blood. The chain couples TRBV30 to TRBJ2-1; tentative D call: TRBD1 (6 bases). In DNA, the CDR3 is TGTGCCTGGAGTCCAAGACAGGTTCGAAATGAGCAGTTCTTC. It translates to CAWSPRQVRNEQFF.